One sample yielded the 5 T cell receptor beta chains listed below, sequenced in a study of cytomegalovirus exposure and HLA in healthy donors. Method: immunoSEQ multiplex PCR; TCRdb's copy keeps in-frame clones and lacks some. The sample shows about 190,000 clones, about 82% of them seen only once. Source material: PBMCs. Every receptor here comes from a woman between 18 and 30 years old in good health and CMV-seronegative.

This clone was counted a single time. V usage is TRBV15 and J usage is TRBJ2-7; D possibly corresponds to TRBD2 (6 bases). Per germline, CDR1 LNHNV and CDR2 YYDKDF (reference sequence). The CDR3 has 14 amino acids. Trimming cost V 0 bases and J 2 bases, with 8 bases left between them. The CDR3 DNA reads as TGTGCCACCAGCAGAGATAGCGGAGCCTACGAGCAGTACTTC. Its protein is CATSRDSGAYEQYF.

The chain carries TRBV10-2 and TRBJ2-1; 10 nucleotides agree with TRBD1. Germline trimming cut 6 bases from V and 10 bases from J; bases unmatched to any gene: 6. Looked up from germline, CDR1 is WSHSY and CDR2 is SAAADI. The CDR3 sequence is 13 residues long. CDR3 nucleotide sequence: TGCGCCAGCAGGGGACAGGGGATTGGAGAGCAGTTCTTC. As protein: CASRGQGIGEQFF.

The CDR3 nucleotides are TGCGCCAGCTCCAAGGACAGGGGGCATGTAGGGACCGGGGAGCTGTTTTTT. It encodes CASSKDRGHVGTGELFF. V and J are TRBV5-1 and TRBJ2-2; 11 bases align to TRBD1. CDR1 SGHRS and CDR2 YFSETQ come from the germline V gene. The CDR3 is 17 residues long. Trimming took 7 bases from V and 5 from J; bases not matched to a gene: 13.

The chain has TRBV25-1 and TRBJ1-5; D unclear. With 3 bases removed from V and 6 bases from J, the gap between germline ends came to 15 bases. Germline V CDR1 and CDR2: MGHDK, SYGVNS. This CDR3 comprises 15 residues. The CDR3 sequence is CASSEGGLGAQPQHF. CDR3 nucleotide sequence: TGTGCCAGCAGTGAGGGCGGATTGGGAGCTCAGCCCCAGCATTTT.

This clone was observed once. CDR3 sequence (DNA): TGTGCCAGCAGCTGGAGGCCCGGTGAAAAACTGTTTTTT. Its translation is CASSWRPGEKLFF. The V gene is TRBV7-9, the J gene TRBJ1-4; D is undetermined. Germline CDR1 reads SEHNR; CDR2 reads FQNEAQ (reference sequence). The CDR3 runs 13 residues. Trimming cost V 4 bases and J 7 bases, with 10 bases left between them.